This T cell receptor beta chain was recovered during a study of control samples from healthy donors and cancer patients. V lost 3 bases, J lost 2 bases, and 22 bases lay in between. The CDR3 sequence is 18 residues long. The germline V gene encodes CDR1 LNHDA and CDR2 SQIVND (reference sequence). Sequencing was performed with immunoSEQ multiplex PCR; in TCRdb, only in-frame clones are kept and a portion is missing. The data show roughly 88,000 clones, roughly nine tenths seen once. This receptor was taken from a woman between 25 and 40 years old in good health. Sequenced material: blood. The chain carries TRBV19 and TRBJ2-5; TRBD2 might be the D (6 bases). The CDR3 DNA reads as TGTGCCAGTAGTATGATGGGTTCCCGGGGGATAGGGCAAGAGACCCAGTACTTC. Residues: CASSMMGSRGIGQETQYF.